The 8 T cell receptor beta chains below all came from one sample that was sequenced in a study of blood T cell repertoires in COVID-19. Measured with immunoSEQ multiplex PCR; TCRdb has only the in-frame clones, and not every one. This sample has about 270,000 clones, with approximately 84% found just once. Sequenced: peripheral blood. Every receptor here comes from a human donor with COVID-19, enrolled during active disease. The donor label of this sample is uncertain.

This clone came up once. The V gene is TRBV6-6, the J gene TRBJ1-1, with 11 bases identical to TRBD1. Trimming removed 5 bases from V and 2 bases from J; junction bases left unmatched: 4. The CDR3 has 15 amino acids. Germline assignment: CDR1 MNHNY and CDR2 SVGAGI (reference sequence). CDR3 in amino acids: CASSPGQGGNTEAFF. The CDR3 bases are TGTGCCAGCAGTCCGGGACAGGGGGGAAACACTGAAGCTTTCTTT.

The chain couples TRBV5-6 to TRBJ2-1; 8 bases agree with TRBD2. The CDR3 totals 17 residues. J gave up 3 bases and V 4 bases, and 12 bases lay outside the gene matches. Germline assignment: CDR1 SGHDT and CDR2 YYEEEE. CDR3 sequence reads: CASSPTGRLAGYNEQFF. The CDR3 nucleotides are TGTGCCAGCAGCCCCACCGGTAGGCTAGCGGGCTACAATGAGCAGTTCTTC. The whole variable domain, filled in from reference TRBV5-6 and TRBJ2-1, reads DAGVTQSPTHLIKTRGQQVTLRCSPKSGHDTVSWYQQALGQGPQFIFQYYEEEERQRGNFPDRFSGHQFPNYSSELNVNALLLGDSALYLCASSPTGRLAGYNEQFFGPGTRLTVL.

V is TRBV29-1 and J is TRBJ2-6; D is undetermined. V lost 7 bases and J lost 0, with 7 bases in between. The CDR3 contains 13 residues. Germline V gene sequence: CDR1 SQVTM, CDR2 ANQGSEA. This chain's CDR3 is CSAAYSGANVLTF. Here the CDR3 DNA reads TGCAGCGCCGCCTACTCTGGGGCCAACGTCCTGACTTTC.

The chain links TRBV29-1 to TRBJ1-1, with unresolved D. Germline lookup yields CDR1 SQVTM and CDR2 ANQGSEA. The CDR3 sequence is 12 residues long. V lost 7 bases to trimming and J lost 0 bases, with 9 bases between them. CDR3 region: CSARPLNTEAFF. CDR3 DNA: TGCAGCGCCAGGCCCCTGAACACTGAAGCTTTCTTT.

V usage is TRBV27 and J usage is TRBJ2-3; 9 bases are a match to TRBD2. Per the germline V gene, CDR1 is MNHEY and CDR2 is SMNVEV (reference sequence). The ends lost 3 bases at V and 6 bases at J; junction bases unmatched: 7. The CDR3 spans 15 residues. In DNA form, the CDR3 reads TGTGCCAGCAGTTTCCGACTAGCGGCACAGGATACGCAGTATTTT. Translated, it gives CASSFRLAAQDTQYF.

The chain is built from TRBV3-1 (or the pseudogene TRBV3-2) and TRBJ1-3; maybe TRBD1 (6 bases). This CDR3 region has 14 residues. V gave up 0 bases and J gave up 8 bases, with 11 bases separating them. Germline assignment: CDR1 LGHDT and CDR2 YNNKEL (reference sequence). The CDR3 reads CASSQDGGQDTIYF. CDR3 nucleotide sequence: TGTGCCAGCAGCCAAGACGGGGGGCAGGACACCATATATTTT.

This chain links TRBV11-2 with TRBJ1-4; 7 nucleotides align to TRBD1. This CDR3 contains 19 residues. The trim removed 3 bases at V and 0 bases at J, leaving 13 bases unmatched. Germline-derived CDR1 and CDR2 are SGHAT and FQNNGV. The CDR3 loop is CASSFRQGSNPPTNEKLFF. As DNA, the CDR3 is TGTGCCAGCAGCTTCCGACAGGGTAGTAATCCGCCAACTAATGAAAAACTGTTTTTT.

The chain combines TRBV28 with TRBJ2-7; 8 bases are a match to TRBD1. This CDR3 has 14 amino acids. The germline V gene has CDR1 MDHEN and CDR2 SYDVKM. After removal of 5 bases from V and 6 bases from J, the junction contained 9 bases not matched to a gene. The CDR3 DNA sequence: TGTGCCAGCAGTCCAGACAGGGGCGGTCGCGAGCAGTACTTC. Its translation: CASSPDRGGREQYF.